This T cell receptor beta chain originates from a study of shared clonotypes between healthy human individuals. Study-level background: Per-donor plates numbered three CD4 naive, three CD4 memory, two CD8 naive and one CD8 memory. Study-wide results and caveats: Shared clonotypes across all four donors exceeded non-shared ones in generation probability. Large sequencing depth failed to make sorted-subset sequencing complete, rarefaction showed. Only blood underwent sampling, and tissue repertoires likely differ.

About this clone: Its specificity is unknown. The sample carries other DNA sequences with the same CDR3.

Germline values: CDR1 SGHRS, CDR2 YFSETQ. The V end was cut by 0 bases, the J end by 4 bases, with 1 base between. This CDR3 region has 11 residues. Here immunoSEQ multiplex PCR was the method, and the copy in TCRdb shows in-frame clones only, minus some. This sample has some 2,400,000 clones, with under 97% found just once. This sequence was found in a man aged 18 to 30 in good health. Sequencing input: naive CD4+ T cells sorted from blood. Noted subset: CD45RA+ positively selected. V usage is TRBV5-1 and J usage is TRBJ1-1; D unresolved. DNA of the CDR3: TGCGCCAGCAGCTTGGGCACTGAAGCTTTCTTT. Its translation is CASSLGTEAFF.